Included here is one TCR beta chain sequence, with context. The antigen is not known. The source of the sample is a study of beta chain features in type 1 diabetes. The sequenced template was cDNA made from the entire isolated RNA. Sequencing was performed with immunoSEQ multiplex PCR; in TCRdb, only in-frame clones are kept and a portion is missing. The table has 200,000 to 300,000 clones, approximately 10% seen once. Cells sorted by CD45RO/CCR7/CD25/CD127/CD95/CD27 comprised CD4+ naive, central memory, regulatory and stem cell-like memory cells. Post-sort purity exceeded 95% for all sorted populations. Findings of the study overall: A greater similarity of naive, central memory and Treg TCRB repertoires was seen among patients than among healthy donors. Type 1 diabetes patients had TCRB CDR3s that were shorter (moderately but significantly so) in all four CD4+ subsets. Cells expressing TCR highly could be over-represented by cDNA sequencing.

The source is a man younger than 40 with type 1 diabetes. Sample: naive CD4+ T cells from blood.

CDR3 region: CASSEAIKLNYGYTF. The DNA of the CDR3 is TGTGCCAGTAGTGAAGCCATAAAATTGAACTATGGCTACACCTTC. This chain connects TRBV19 to TRBJ1-2, with D unresolved. The CDR3 is 15 amino acids. The V gene's germline CDR1 is LNHDA and CDR2 SQIVND (reference sequence). V was pared by 5 bases and J by 2 bases, with 15 bases between. Full variable domain (missing parts from reference TRBV19 and TRBJ1-2): DGGITQSPKYLFRKEGQNVTLSCEQNLNHDAMYWYRQDPGQGLRLIYYSQIVNDFQKGDIAEGYSVSREKKESFPLTVTSAQKNPTAFYLCASSEAIKLNYGYTFGSGTRLTVV.